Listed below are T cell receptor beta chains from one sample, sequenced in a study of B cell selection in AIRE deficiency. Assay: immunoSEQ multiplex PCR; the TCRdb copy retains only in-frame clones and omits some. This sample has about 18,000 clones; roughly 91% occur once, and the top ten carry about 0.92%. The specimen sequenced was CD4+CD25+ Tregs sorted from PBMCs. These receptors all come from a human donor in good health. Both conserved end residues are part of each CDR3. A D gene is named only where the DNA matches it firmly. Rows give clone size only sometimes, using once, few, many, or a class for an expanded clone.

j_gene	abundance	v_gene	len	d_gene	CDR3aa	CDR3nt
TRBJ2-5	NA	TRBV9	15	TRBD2	CASSVLAGVQETQYF	TGTGCCAGCAGCGTATTAGCGGGAGTCCAAGAGACCCAGTACTTC
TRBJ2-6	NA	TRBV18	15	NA	CASSPRVSGANVLTF	TGTGCCAGCTCACCTAGGGTCTCTGGGGCCAACGTCCTGACTTTC
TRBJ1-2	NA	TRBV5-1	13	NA	CASSFGTSYGYTF	TGCGCCAGCAGCTTTGGGACATCCTATGGCTACACCTTC
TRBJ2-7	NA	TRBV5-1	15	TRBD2	CASGAGASGTYEQYF	TGCGCCAGCGGGGCGGGGGCTAGCGGGACTTACGAGCAGTACTTC
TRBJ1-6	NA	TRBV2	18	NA	CASRDMKTRGPGDSPLHF	TGTGCCAGCAGAGACATGAAGACCCGGGGCCCAGGTGACTCACCCCTCCACTTT
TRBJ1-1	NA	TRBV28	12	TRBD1	CASRSGGTEAFF	TGTGCCAGTCGATCAGGGGGCACTGAAGCTTTCTTT
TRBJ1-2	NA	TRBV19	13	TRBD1	CASGQGFGYGYTF	TGTGCCAGTGGACAGGGATTTGGCTATGGCTACACCTTC
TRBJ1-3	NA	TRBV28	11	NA	CASSYGHTIYF	TGTGCCAGCAGTTATGGGCACACCATATATTTT
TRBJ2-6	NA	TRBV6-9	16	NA	CASSHHVQSRANVLTF	TGTGCCAGCAGTCATCACGTACAAAGTCGGGCCAACGTCCTGACTTTC
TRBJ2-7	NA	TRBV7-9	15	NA	CASSPLKGGGGEQYF	TGTGCCAGCAGCCCCTTGAAAGGCGGCGGCGGAGAGCAGTACTTC
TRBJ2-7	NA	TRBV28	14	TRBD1	CASRRGTGSYEQYF	TGTGCCAGCAGGCGCGGGACAGGGAGCTACGAGCAGTACTTC
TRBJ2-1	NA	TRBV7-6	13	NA	CASSLGQYNEQFF	TGTGCCAGCAGCCTCGGACAGTACAATGAGCAGTTCTTC
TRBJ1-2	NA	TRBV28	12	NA	CATTAAPIGYTF	TGTGCCACCACCGCGGCACCCATCGGCTACACCTTC
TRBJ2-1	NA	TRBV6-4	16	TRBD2	CASSDTTSGRGNEQFF	TGTGCCAGCAGTGACACTACTAGCGGGAGGGGAAATGAGCAGTTCTTC
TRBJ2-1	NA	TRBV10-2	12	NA	CASSESIGEQFF	TGCGCCAGCAGTGAGTCGATTGGTGAGCAGTTCTTC
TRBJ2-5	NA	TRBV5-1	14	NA	CASCDSFFQETQYF	TGCGCCAGCTGCGACTCCTTCTTCCAAGAGACCCAGTACTTC
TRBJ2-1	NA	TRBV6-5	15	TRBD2	CASSSSGGFYNEQFF	TGTGCCAGCAGTTCTAGCGGGGGCTTCTACAATGAGCAGTTCTTC
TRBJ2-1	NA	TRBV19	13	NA	CASRKQGSYEQFF	TGTGCCTCCCGAAAGCAGGGTTCCTATGAGCAGTTCTTC
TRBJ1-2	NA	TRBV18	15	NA	CASSKQASLNYGYTF	TGTGCCAGCTCAAAACAGGCTTCTCTTAACTATGGCTACACCTTC
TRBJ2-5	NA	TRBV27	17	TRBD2	CASSLYRLAGAGETQYF	TGTGCCAGCAGTTTATACCGACTAGCGGGAGCGGGAGAGACCCAGTACTTC
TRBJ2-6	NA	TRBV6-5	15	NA	CASSPTWKEANVLTF	TGTGCCAGCAGTCCTACATGGAAGGAGGCCAACGTCCTGACTTTC
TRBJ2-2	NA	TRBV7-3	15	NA	CASKSAGAGPGELFF	TGTGCCAGCAAGTCTGCTGGGGCGGGGCCCGGGGAGCTGTTTTTT
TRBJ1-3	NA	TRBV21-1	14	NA	CASNSRDSGNTIYF	TGTGCCAGCAATTCAAGGGACTCTGGAAACACCATATATTTT
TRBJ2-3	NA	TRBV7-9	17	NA	CASSLGVTPRSTDTQYF	TGTGCCAGCAGCTTAGGCGTTACTCCCCGTAGCACAGATACGCAGTATTTT
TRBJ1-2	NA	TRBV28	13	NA	CASRRTAADGYTF	TGTGCCAGCAGACGGACAGCGGCGGATGGCTACACCTTC
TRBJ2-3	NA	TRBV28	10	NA	CASVSDTQYF	TGTGCCAGCGTCTCAGATACGCAGTATTTT
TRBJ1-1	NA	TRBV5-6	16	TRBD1	CASSLPYRGGDTEAFF	TGTGCCAGCAGCCTCCCCTACAGGGGAGGAGACACTGAAGCTTTCTTT
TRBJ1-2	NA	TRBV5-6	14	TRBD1	CASSLVGQGYGYTF	TGTGCCAGCAGCTTGGTGGGACAGGGCTATGGCTACACCTTC
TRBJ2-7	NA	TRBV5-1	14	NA	CASSLAEASYEQYF	TGCGCCAGCAGCTTGGCCGAGGCCTCCTACGAGCAGTACTTC
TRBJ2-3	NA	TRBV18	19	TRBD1	CASSPDRASRWAFTDTQYF	TGTGCCAGCTCACCCGACAGGGCATCTAGATGGGCTTTCACAGATACGCAGTATTTT
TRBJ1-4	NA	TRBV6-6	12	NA	CASTRPREKLFF	TGTGCCAGCACTAGACCTCGAGAAAAACTGTTTTTT
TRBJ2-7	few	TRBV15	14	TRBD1	CATSNRQGAGEQYF	TGTGCCACCAGCAATCGACAGGGGGCTGGCGAGCAGTACTTC
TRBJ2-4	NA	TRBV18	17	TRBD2	CASSQLTSGSSGNIQYF	TGTGCCAGCTCACAACTGACTAGCGGGAGTAGTGGGAACATTCAGTACTTC
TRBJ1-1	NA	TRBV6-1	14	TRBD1	CASSNTGGLTEAFF	TGTGCCAGCAGTAATACAGGGGGGTTAACTGAAGCTTTCTTT
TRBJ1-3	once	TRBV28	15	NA	CASSLGGQGGNTIYF	TGTGCCAGCAGTTTAGGGGGCCAGGGGGGAAACACCATATATTTT
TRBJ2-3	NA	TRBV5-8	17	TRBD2	CASSLVQFAGEADTQYF	TGTGCCAGCAGCTTGGTTCAGTTTGCGGGAGAGGCAGATACGCAGTATTTT
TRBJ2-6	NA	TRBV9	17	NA	CASTPGLSRAGANVLTF	TGTGCCAGCACCCCGGGGCTGAGTCGTGCTGGGGCCAACGTCCTGACTTTC
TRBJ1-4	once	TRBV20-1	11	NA	CSAEQGEKLFF	TGCAGTGCCGAACAAGGGGAAAAACTGTTTTTT
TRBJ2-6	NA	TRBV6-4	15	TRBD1	CASSPGGAGANVLTF	TGTGCCAGCAGTCCAGGGGGCGCTGGGGCCAACGTCCTGACTTTC
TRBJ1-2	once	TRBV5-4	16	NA	CASSPPWGAPNYGYTF	TGTGCCAGCAGCCCCCCGTGGGGGGCGCCGAACTATGGCTACACCTTC